The rows below give T cell receptor beta chains drawn from one sample of a study of T cell changes during pregnancy in multiple sclerosis. Sequencing used immunoSEQ multiplex PCR; TCRdb keeps in-frame clones, though not all of them. Of approximately 37,000 clones in the sample, more than 70% were seen once. This specimen consisted of CD8+ T cells from peripheral blood mononuclear cells, obtained in the first trimester of pregnancy. The receptors were sampled from a female donor with multiple sclerosis, enrolled in a pregnancy study. CDR3s include the opening cysteine and the closing phenylalanine or tryptophan. D genes are given only for firm matches. The size entry is marked missing in some rows and otherwise reads once, few, many or a size class.

TRBD1,.,TRBJ1-1,TRBV6-5,TGTGCCATCGGACAGGGGGCACCGAACACTGAAGCTTTCTTT,CAIGQGAPNTEAFF
TRBD2,.,TRBJ2-5,TRBV7-3,TGTGCCAGCAGCCCTTCCGGGACTAGCGGGGGGCAAGAGACCCAGTACTTC,CASSPSGTSGGQETQYF
TRBD1,once,TRBJ1-2,TRBV12-5,TGTGCTAGTGGCTTGACAGGGTTAAGTGGCTACACCTTC,CASGLTGLSGYTF
.,.,TRBJ2-2,TRBV9,TGTGCCAGCAGCGTAGGCGGTTCCACCGGGGAGCTGTTTTTT,CASSVGGSTGELFF
.,.,TRBJ2-7,TRBV2,TGTGCCAGCAGTGGCGGCTACGAGCAGTACTTC,CASSGGYEQYF
.,.,TRBJ1-5,TRBV27,TGTGCCAGCAGTTTATTCGGCGGCGGGGAGGTTGGCAATCAGCCCCAGCATTTT,CASSLFGGGEVGNQPQHF
.,.,TRBJ1-1,TRBV6-5,TGTGCCAGCAGTTACACAGGGTCCACTGAAGCTTTCTTT,CASSYTGSTEAFF
TRBD1,.,TRBJ2-7,TRBV2,TGTGCCAGCAGTCGGACAGGGGGTTTAAGGGACGAGCAGTACTTC,CASSRTGGLRDEQYF
.,.,TRBJ1-1,TRBV19,TGTGCCAGTAGTACCCTGGAGCACATGAACACTGAAGCTTTCTTT,CASSTLEHMNTEAFF
.,.,TRBJ1-1,TRBV5-5,TGTGCCAGCAGCTTTTATAACACTGAAGCTTTCTTT,CASSFYNTEAFF
TRBD2,once,TRBJ2-7,TRBV4-3,TGCGCCAGCAGCCAGGGGTGGGGGGGACTGTACGAGCAGTACTTC,CASSQGWGGLYEQYF
.,.,TRBJ1-4,TRBV6-1,TGTGCCAGCAGTGAGATCGCAGGGGAGGGGAATGAAAAACTGTTTTTT,CASSEIAGEGNEKLFF
TRBD1,.,TRBJ2-5,TRBV7-9,TGTGCCAGCAGCTTATTCCCCCGGGACAGGGCCCAAGAGACCCAGTACTTC,CASSLFPRDRAQETQYF
TRBD1,.,TRBJ2-7,TRBV4-3,TGCGCCAGCAGCCATCTCCCGGGACAGGGGGCAGGTGAGCAGTACTTC,CASSHLPGQGAGEQYF
.,.,TRBJ1-2,TRBV6-6,TGTGCCAGCAGTTTCGGGGAGGGCTACACCTTC,CASSFGEGYTF
TRBD2,.,TRBJ2-5,TRBV10-3,TGTGCCATCACCGAAGGGGCTAGCGGGGATGAGACCCAGTACTTC,CAITEGASGDETQYF
TRBD1,.,TRBJ1-5,TRBV7-2,TGTGCCAGCAGTCCGGACAGGGGTGTCCGTCAGCCCCAGCATTTT,CASSPDRGVRQPQHF
.,.,TRBJ2-1,TRBV11-3,TGTGCCAGCAGCCCCGCCCGGGGAGGGGGCAATGAGCAGTTCTTC,CASSPARGGGNEQFF
.,.,TRBJ2-3,TRBV9,TGTGCCAGCAGCCCCAAACTTACAGATACGCAGTATTTT,CASSPKLTDTQYF
.,.,TRBJ2-5,TRBV9,TGTGCCAGCAGCCAGTGGGGCGGACAAGAGACCCAGTACTTC,CASSQWGGQETQYF
TRBD1,few,TRBJ1-1,TRBV4-1,TGCGCCAGCAGCCTAGGGACAGGGGCTCCTGAAGCTTTCTTT,CASSLGTGAPEAFF
.,.,TRBJ1-2,TRBV9,TGTGCCAGCAGCGTCGGCAGCGGCACCTATGGCTACACCTTC,CASSVGSGTYGYTF
.,.,TRBJ2-1,TRBV12-1,TGTGCCAGCAGCTGGGGTCCGAGGGCTAGCGGGGGTTTATTCTACAATGAGCAGTTCTTC,CASSWGPRASGGLFYNEQFF
.,once,TRBJ1-2,TRBV10-3,TGTGCCATCAGTGACTCTCAGGGGCAGGATGGAGGCTACACCTTC,CAISDSQGQDGGYTF
TRBD1,once,TRBJ2-7,TRBV27,TGTGCCAGCAGTCCGGACAGGGGGAGAGCCTACGAGCAGTACTTC,CASSPDRGRAYEQYF
.,once,TRBJ1-2,TRBV10-1,TGCGACAGAGGTCGGGAGTTGGATCGGGAGGTTCGGGACACCTTC,CDRGRELDREVRDTF
TRBD2,.,TRBJ2-1,TRBV4-1,TGCGCCAGCAGCCAAGTTCACGGACTAGAGTACAATGAGCAGTTCTTC,CASSQVHGLEYNEQFF
.,.,TRBJ2-2,TRBV9,TGTGCCAGCAGCGTAGGGGCCTCGAACACCGGGGAGCTGTTTTTT,CASSVGASNTGELFF
.,once,TRBJ2-3,TRBV4-3,TGCGCCAGCAGCCAAGAGGGCACCGATTTAACGCAGTATTTT,CASSQEGTDLTQYF
.,.,TRBJ2-5,TRBV10-3,TGTGCCATCAGTGAGGGGCAGCAAGAGACCCAGTACTTC,CAISEGQQETQYF
TRBD2,.,TRBJ2-3,TRBV11-3,TGTGCCAGCAGCTCGATGACTAGCGGCACAGATACGCAGTATTTT,CASSSMTSGTDTQYF
TRBD2,.,TRBJ2-4,TRBV4-3,TGCGCCAGCAGCCTTGGAGGACTAGCCGACATTCAGTACTTC,CASSLGGLADIQYF
TRBD1,.,TRBJ2-7,TRBV4-3,TGCGCCAGCTCATCCGACAGGGCCTACGAGCAGTACTTC,CASSSDRAYEQYF
TRBD1,.,TRBJ2-7,TRBV5-4,TGTGCCAGCAGCGGCTGGGACAGACAAGACTACGAGCAGTACTTC,CASSGWDRQDYEQYF
TRBD1,.,TRBJ1-2,TRBV7-9,TGTGCCAGCAGTAACGGACAGGGTCATGGCTACACCTTC,CASSNGQGHGYTF
.,.,TRBJ1-1,TRBV6-4,TGTGCCAGCAGTTTAAGCATCAACACTGAAGCTTTCTTT,CASSLSINTEAFF
.,.,TRBJ1-1,TRBV9,TGTGCCAGTTCCCGAGAGGGTGAAGCTTTCTTT,CASSREGEAFF
.,medium-sized,TRBJ1-1,TRBV2,TGTGCCAGCAGTGAAACAGGGATCATGAACACTGAAGCTTTCTTT,CASSETGIMNTEAFF
TRBD1,.,TRBJ2-7,TRBV27,TGTGCCAGCAGTTTCTCGGGGGACAGGACCTACGAGCAGTACTTC,CASSFSGDRTYEQYF
.,.,TRBJ2-7,TRBV7-9,TGTGCCAGCAGCTTAGCGGAGATCAGGGGCTACGAGCAGTACTTC,CASSLAEIRGYEQYF
.,.,TRBJ1-2,TRBV9,TGTGCCAGCTACGGGACTCATGGCTACACCTTC,CASYGTHGYTF
TRBD1,.,TRBJ2-5,TRBV27,TGTGCCAGCAGTAAGACAGGGCCCAAGAGGGCCCAGTACTTC,CASSKTGPKRAQYF
TRBD1,once,TRBJ1-3,TRBV19,TGTGCCAGTAGTTTTGGACAGGGATCTGGAAACACCATATATTTT,CASSFGQGSGNTIYF
.,.,TRBJ1-2,TRBV10-3,TGTGCCATCAGTGACTCCTTGAACTATGGCTACACCTTC,CAISDSLNYGYTF
TRBD2,.,TRBJ2-3,TRBV7-2,TGTGCCAGCAGCTTGGGACTAGCGGGAACCACAGATACGCAGTATTTT,CASSLGLAGTTDTQYF
TRBD2,.,TRBJ2-3,TRBV19,TGTGCCACCTCTACTAGCGGGGACACAGATACGCAGTATTTT,CATSTSGDTDTQYF